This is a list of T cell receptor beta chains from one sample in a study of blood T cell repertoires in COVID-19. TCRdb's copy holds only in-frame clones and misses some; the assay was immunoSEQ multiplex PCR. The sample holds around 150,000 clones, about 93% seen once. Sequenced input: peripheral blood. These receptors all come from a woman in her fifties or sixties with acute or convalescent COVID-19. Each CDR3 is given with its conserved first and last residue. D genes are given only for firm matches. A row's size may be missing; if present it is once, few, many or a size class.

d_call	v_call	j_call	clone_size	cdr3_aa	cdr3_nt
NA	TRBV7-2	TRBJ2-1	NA	CASRPGPGSNEQFF	TGTGCCAGCAGGCCCGGACCCGGGAGCAATGAGCAGTTCTTC
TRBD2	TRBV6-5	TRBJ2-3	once	CASREREGGTDTQYF	TGTGCCAGCAGGGAGCGGGAAGGGGGCACAGATACGCAGTATTTT
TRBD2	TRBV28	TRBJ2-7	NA	CASEREGREQYF	TGTGCCAGCGAGCGGGAGGGCCGGGAGCAGTACTTC
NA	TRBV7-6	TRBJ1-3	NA	CASSLPSEVGNTIYF	TGTGCCAGCAGCTTGCCCTCGGAGGTGGGAAACACCATATATTTT
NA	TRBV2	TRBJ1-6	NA	CAGSGGVNSPLHF	TGTGCCGGTTCGGGGGGAGTGAATTCACCCCTCCACTTT
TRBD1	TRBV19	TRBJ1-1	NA	CASSTQSTGVYTEAFF	TGTGCCAGCTCAACTCAATCCACAGGGGTATACACTGAAGCTTTCTTT
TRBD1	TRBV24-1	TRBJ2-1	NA	CATSDFTGTGLFF	TGTGCCACCAGTGATTTTACGGGGACAGGGTTGTTCTTC
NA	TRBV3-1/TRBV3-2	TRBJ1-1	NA	CASSSPLNTEAFF	TGTGCCAGCAGCTCCCCATTGAACACTGAAGCTTTCTTT
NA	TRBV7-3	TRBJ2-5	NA	CASSLLPTGETQYF	TGTGCCAGCAGCTTGCTTCCAACCGGGGAGACCCAGTACTTC
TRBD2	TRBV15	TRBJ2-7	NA	CATRTSGAYEQYF	TGTGCCACCAGGACTAGCGGGGCCTACGAGCAGTACTTC
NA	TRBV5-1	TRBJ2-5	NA	CASSLPGEETQYF	TGCGCCAGCAGCCTGCCCGGGGAAGAGACCCAGTACTTC
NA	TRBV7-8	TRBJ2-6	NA	CASSLTVAGSGANVLTF	TGTGCCAGCAGCTTAACGGTCGCCGGGTCGGGGGCCAACGTCCTGACTTTC
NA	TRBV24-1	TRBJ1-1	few	CATMWRMNTEAFF	TGTGCCACCATGTGGCGGATGAACACTGAAGCTTTCTTT
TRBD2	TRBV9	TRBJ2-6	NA	CASSPYPAGGRTSGANVLTF	TGTGCCAGCAGCCCCTACCCGGCGGGGGGCCGGACTTCTGGGGCCAACGTCCTGACTTTC
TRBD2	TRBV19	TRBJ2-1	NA	CASSPGGTTRVF	TGTGCCAGTAGCCCCGGGGGGACTACGAGGGTCTTC
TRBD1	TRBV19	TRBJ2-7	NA	CASSWSFGTGGSGSSYEQYF	TGTGCCAGTAGTTGGTCTTTCGGGACAGGGGGGAGCGGGAGCTCCTACGAGCAGTACTTC
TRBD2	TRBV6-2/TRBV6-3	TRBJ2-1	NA	CASSFRTSGSFDNEQFF	TGTGCCAGCAGTTTCCGGACTAGCGGGAGTTTCGACAATGAGCAGTTCTTC
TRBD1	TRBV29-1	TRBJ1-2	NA	CSVGDREGYGYTF	TGCAGCGTTGGGGACAGGGAGGGCTATGGCTACACCTTC
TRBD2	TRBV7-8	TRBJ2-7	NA	CASRSLGRTSSGEQYF	TGTGCCAGCAGAAGCCTCGGGAGGACTTCCAGCGGCGAGCAGTACTTC
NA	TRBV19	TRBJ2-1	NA	CASSIWDTSYNEQFF	TGTGCCAGTAGTATTTGGGACACCTCCTACAATGAGCAGTTCTTC
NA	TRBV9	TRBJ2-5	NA	CASSAGQTLGGTQYF	TGTGCCAGCAGCGCCGGACAAACCCTGGGAGGGACCCAGTACTTC
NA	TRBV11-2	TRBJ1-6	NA	CASSLVNIISPLHF	TGTGCCAGCAGCTTAGTAAACATTATTTCACCCCTCCACTTT
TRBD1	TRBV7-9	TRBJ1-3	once	CASRTDRAGNTIYF	TGTGCCAGCAGAACCGACAGGGCTGGAAACACCATATATTTT
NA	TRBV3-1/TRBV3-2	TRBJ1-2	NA	CASSPETGSFHYGYTF	TGTGCCAGCAGCCCTGAGACAGGTAGTTTTCACTATGGCTACACCTTC
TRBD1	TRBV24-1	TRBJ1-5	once	CATSDGGQISNQPQHF	TGTGCCACCAGTGATGGGGGACAGATCAGCAATCAGCCCCAGCATTTT
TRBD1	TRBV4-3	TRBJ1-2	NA	CASSQDGQGYYGYTF	TGCGCCAGCAGCCAAGATGGACAGGGGTACTATGGCTACACCTTC
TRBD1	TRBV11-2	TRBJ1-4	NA	CASSSQGADEKLFF	TGTGCCAGCAGCTCACAGGGGGCGGATGAAAAACTGTTTTTT
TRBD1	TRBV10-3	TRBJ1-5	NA	CAISPWDRLSNQPQHF	TGTGCCATCAGCCCTTGGGACAGACTTAGCAATCAGCCCCAGCATTTT
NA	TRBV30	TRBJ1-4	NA	CAWGDLRSGKLFF	TGTGCCTGGGGCGATTTGAGGTCGGGAAAACTGTTTTTT
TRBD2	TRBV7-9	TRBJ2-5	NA	CASSPVGLAGGETQYF	TGTGCCAGCAGCCCGGTGGGACTAGCGGGTGGCGAGACCCAGTACTTC
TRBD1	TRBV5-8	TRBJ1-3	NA	CASSLSLGTGPYSGNTIYF	TGTGCCAGCAGCTTGTCGTTAGGGACAGGGCCCTACTCTGGAAACACCATATATTTT
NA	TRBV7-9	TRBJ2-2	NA	CASSIQESNTGELFF	TGTGCCAGCAGCATACAGGAATCGAACACCGGGGAGCTGTTTTTT
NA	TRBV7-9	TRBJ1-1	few	CASSLEGDTEAFF	TGTGCCAGCAGCTTAGAAGGGGACACTGAAGCTTTCTTT
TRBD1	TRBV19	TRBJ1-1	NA	CASRKNPGQMNTEAFF	TGTGCCAGTAGAAAAAACCCGGGACAGATGAACACTGAAGCTTTCTTT
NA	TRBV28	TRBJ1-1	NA	CASSLGLNTEAFF	TGTGCCAGCAGTCTCGGGTTGAACACTGAAGCTTTCTTT
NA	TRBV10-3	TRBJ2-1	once	CAISESRGYEFF	TGTGCCATCAGTGAGTCTCGGGGGTATGAGTTCTTC
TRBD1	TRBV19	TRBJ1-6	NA	CASSWDRDNSPLHF	TGTGCCAGTAGTTGGGACAGGGACAATTCACCCCTCCACTTT
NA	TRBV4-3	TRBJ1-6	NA	CASSQDRGNRPFDSSYNSPLHF	TGCGCCAGCAGCCAAGATAGAGGAAACAGGCCGTTCGACAGCTCCTATAATTCACCCCTCCACTTT
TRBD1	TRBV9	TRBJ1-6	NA	CASSKGTAQAQSPLHF	TGTGCCAGCAGCAAGGGGACAGCCCAAGCTCAGTCACCCCTCCACTTT
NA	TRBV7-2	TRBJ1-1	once	CASSLEQGNTEAFF	TGTGCCAGCAGCTTAGAACAGGGGAACACTGAAGCTTTCTTT
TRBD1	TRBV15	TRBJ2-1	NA	CATHRGRRDNEQFF	TGTGCCACCCACAGGGGGCGGAGGGACAATGAGCAGTTCTTC
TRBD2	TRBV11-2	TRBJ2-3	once	CASSLDLPRSGGARTDTQYF	TGTGCCAGCAGCTTAGATCTTCCCCGTAGCGGGGGGGCCAGAACAGATACGCAGTATTTT
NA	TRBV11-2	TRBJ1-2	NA	CASSNFQSSHGSTF	TGTGCCAGCAGCAACTTCCAGAGTTCTCATGGGAGCACCTTC
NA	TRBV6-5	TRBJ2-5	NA	CASSYGGAGGETQYF	TGTGCCAGCAGTTACGGCGGGGCCGGGGGAGAGACCCAGTACTTC
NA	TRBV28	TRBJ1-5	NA	CASRSNQPQHF	TGTGCCAGCAGGTCAAATCAGCCCCAGCATTTT
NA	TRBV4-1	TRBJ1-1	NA	CASSPTGGGWTEAFF	TGCGCCAGCAGCCCCACCGGCGGGGGGTGGACTGAAGCTTTCTTT
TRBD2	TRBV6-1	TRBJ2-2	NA	CASSGGLADYTGELFF	TGTGCCAGCAGTGGGGGACTAGCGGATTACACCGGGGAGCTGTTTTTT
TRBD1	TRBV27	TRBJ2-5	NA	CASSYGTDQETQYF	TGTGCCAGCAGTTACGGGACAGACCAAGAGACCCAGTACTTC
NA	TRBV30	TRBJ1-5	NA	CAWSSESGQPQHF	TGTGCCTGGAGTTCGGAATCAGGGCAGCCCCAGCATTTT